Detailed here is one TCR beta chain. Its antigen is still unknown. One junction end disagrees with the germline gene, perhaps due to a read error. Sequencing was performed with immunoSEQ multiplex PCR; in TCRdb, only in-frame clones are kept and a portion is missing. The sample contains about 240,000 clones, approximately 86% of which appear only once. This sample is drawn from a study of cytomegalovirus exposure and HLA in healthy donors. Study observations and caveats: Confirmation was obtained in vitro that three CMV-associated chains are specific for CMV antigens. A later analysis found first-cohort TCR clusters tended to co-occur in the 100 to 150 validation repertoires. The authors enumerated some 170 TCR beta chains as linked to cytomegalovirus.

The donors were members of the validation cohort, which comprised around 110 subjects and was separate from the first cohort of 730 or so subjects. This TCR was recovered from a young woman in good health and CMV-seropositive. The sample comprised PBMCs.

In nucleotides, the CDR3 is TGTGCTAGCAGCCGCACAGGTGATGGCACCGGGGAGCTGTTTTTT. It is translated as CASSRTGDGTGELFF. This sequence joins TRBV7-7 and TRBJ2-2; tentative D call: TRBD1 (5 bases). CDR1 is SSHAT, CDR2 FNYEAQ, per germline (reference sequence). This CDR3 spans 15 amino acids.